A selection of T cell receptor beta chains follows, all from one sample in a study of identical twins. A single record per CDR3 protein comes from TCRdb applying MiXCR to the 5' RACE reads. There are 150,000 or so distinct CDR3 sequences in the sample; under 4.5% occur only once, and approximately 7.6% lies in the top ten. The sequencing sample was made of memory T cells sorted from blood. These receptors were collected from a man between 18 and 29 years old in good health. The CDR3 runs from the conserved cysteine through the conserved F or W. A D gene is named only where the DNA matches it firmly. A row's size may be missing; if present it is once, few, many or a size class.

cdr3_aa: CASSPGGARGAFF; cdr3_nt: TGTGCCAGCAGTCCCGGTGGGGCCAGGGGAGCTTTCTTT; clone_size: many; v_call: TRBV27; d_call: -; j_call: TRBJ1-1
cdr3_aa: CASSLAALTLVEQFF; cdr3_nt: TGTGCCAGCAGCTTAGCGGCGCTTACCCTAGTTGAGCAGTTCTTC; clone_size: many; v_call: TRBV7-9; d_call: -; j_call: TRBJ2-1
cdr3_aa: CASSWAQGYTF; cdr3_nt: TGTGCCAGCAGCTGGGCTCAAGGCTACACCTTC; clone_size: many; v_call: TRBV5-6; d_call: -; j_call: TRBJ1-2
cdr3_aa: CASSPPGSETQYF; cdr3_nt: TGCGCCAGCAGCCCCCCGGGGAGCGAGACCCAGTACTTC; clone_size: many; v_call: TRBV4-3; d_call: -; j_call: TRBJ2-5
cdr3_aa: CASSVGSGPHTGELFF; cdr3_nt: TGTGCCAGCAGCGTAGGTAGCGGGCCTCACACCGGGGAGCTGTTTTTT; clone_size: many; v_call: TRBV9; d_call: TRBD2; j_call: TRBJ2-2
cdr3_aa: CASSFNGEKLFF; cdr3_nt: TGTGCCAGCAGTTTCAATGGGGAAAAACTGTTTTTT; clone_size: many; v_call: TRBV12-3/TRBV12-4; d_call: -; j_call: TRBJ1-4
cdr3_aa: CASSLTGDSGANVLTF; cdr3_nt: TGCGCCAGCAGCCTAACAGGGGACTCCGGGGCCAACGTCCTGACTTTC; clone_size: many; v_call: TRBV5-1; d_call: -; j_call: TRBJ2-6
cdr3_aa: CASSYPNGKEQFF; cdr3_nt: TGTGCCAGCAGTTACCCTAACGGGAAGGAGCAGTTCTTC; clone_size: many; v_call: TRBV6-5; d_call: -; j_call: TRBJ2-1
cdr3_aa: CASSLDNGVSGGYTF; cdr3_nt: TGTGCCAGCAGCTTGGACAATGGGGTCTCGGGTGGCTACACCTTC; clone_size: many; v_call: TRBV7-9; d_call: -; j_call: TRBJ1-2
cdr3_aa: CASSWGADTQYF; cdr3_nt: TGCGCCAGCAGCTGGGGCGCAGATACGCAGTATTTT; clone_size: many; v_call: TRBV5-1; d_call: -; j_call: TRBJ2-3
cdr3_aa: CASSLASHRSKNTEAFF; cdr3_nt: TGTGCCAGCTCACTCGCCTCCCACAGAAGTAAGAACACTGAAGCTTTCTTT; clone_size: few; v_call: TRBV18; d_call: -; j_call: TRBJ1-1
cdr3_aa: CASSHIAGGLTGELFF; cdr3_nt: TGTGCCAGCAGTCATATAGCGGGAGGGCTTACCGGGGAGCTGTTTTTT; clone_size: many; v_call: TRBV6-2/TRBV6-3; d_call: TRBD2; j_call: TRBJ2-2
cdr3_aa: CASSLEGADSGNTIYF; cdr3_nt: TGCGCCAGCAGCTTGGAGGGTGCGGACTCTGGAAACACCATATATTTT; clone_size: many; v_call: TRBV5-1; d_call: -; j_call: TRBJ1-3
cdr3_aa: CSAREASGSWETQYF; cdr3_nt: TGCAGTGCTAGAGAGGCTAGCGGGAGTTGGGAGACCCAGTACTTC; clone_size: many; v_call: TRBV20-1; d_call: TRBD2; j_call: TRBJ2-5
cdr3_aa: CASSLFGEAFF; cdr3_nt: TGTGCCAGCAGCTTATTTGGCGAAGCTTTCTTT; clone_size: many; v_call: TRBV11-3; d_call: -; j_call: TRBJ1-1
cdr3_aa: CAIRSGSGTDTQYF; cdr3_nt: TGTGCCATCAGAAGCGGGAGCGGGACAGATACGCAGTATTTT; clone_size: many; v_call: TRBV10-3; d_call: TRBD2; j_call: TRBJ2-3
cdr3_aa: CASSVTGQGADTQYF; cdr3_nt: TGCGCCAGCAGCGTAACGGGACAGGGGGCAGATACGCAGTATTTT; clone_size: many; v_call: TRBV5-1; d_call: TRBD1; j_call: TRBJ2-3
cdr3_aa: CATSRDSQGVDTQYF; cdr3_nt: TGTGCCACCAGCAGAGACTCACAGGGAGTAGATACGCAGTATTTT; clone_size: many; v_call: TRBV15; d_call: -; j_call: TRBJ2-3
cdr3_aa: CATSDPLAISTDTQYF; cdr3_nt: TGTGCCACCAGTGATCCTTTGGCCATTAGCACAGATACGCAGTATTTT; clone_size: -; v_call: TRBV24-1; d_call: -; j_call: TRBJ2-3
cdr3_aa: CASSLDLGLPSYNEQFF; cdr3_nt: TGTGCCAGCAGCCTTGATTTGGGACTCCCCTCCTACAATGAGCAGTTCTTC; clone_size: few; v_call: TRBV3-1; d_call: -; j_call: TRBJ2-1
cdr3_aa: CSAKVPTGLAGVGSYEQYF; cdr3_nt: TGCAGTGCTAAAGTCCCGACAGGGCTAGCGGGAGTAGGCTCCTACGAGCAGTACTTC; clone_size: many; v_call: TRBV20-1; d_call: TRBD2; j_call: TRBJ2-7
cdr3_aa: CASSHNYGGEAFF; cdr3_nt: TGTGCCAGCTCACATAACTACGGGGGTGAAGCTTTCTTT; clone_size: few; v_call: TRBV18; d_call: -; j_call: TRBJ1-1
cdr3_aa: CASKLVQTRDSPCEQYF; cdr3_nt: TGTGCCAGCAAGCTCGTTCAGACCCGGGACAGCCCCTGCGAGCAGTACTTC; clone_size: few; v_call: TRBV11-2; d_call: TRBD1; j_call: TRBJ2-7
cdr3_aa: CASKTGTANQPQHF; cdr3_nt: TGTGCCAGCAAAACCGGGACAGCTAATCAGCCCCAGCATTTT; clone_size: many; v_call: TRBV12-3/TRBV12-4; d_call: TRBD1; j_call: TRBJ1-5
cdr3_aa: CASSVGPDNEQFF; cdr3_nt: TGCGCCAGCAGCGTGGGACCGGACAATGAGCAGTTCTTC; clone_size: many; v_call: TRBV5-1; d_call: -; j_call: TRBJ2-1
cdr3_aa: CASSEPDGLAGSYNEQFF; cdr3_nt: TGCGCCAGCAGTGAGCCGGATGGGTTAGCGGGCTCCTACAATGAGCAGTTCTTC; clone_size: -; v_call: TRBV10-2; d_call: TRBD2; j_call: TRBJ2-1
cdr3_aa: CASRAGETQYF; cdr3_nt: TGCGCCAGCAGGGCCGGTGAGACCCAGTACTTC; clone_size: few; v_call: TRBV10-2; d_call: -; j_call: TRBJ2-5
cdr3_aa: CASSYTGTVHRPQHF; cdr3_nt: TGTGCCAGCAGTTACACCGGGACGGTCCATCGGCCCCAGCATTTT; clone_size: many; v_call: TRBV7-2; d_call: -; j_call: TRBJ1-5
cdr3_aa: CATSSKNRGRETQYF; cdr3_nt: TGTGCCACCAGCAGCAAAAACAGGGGGCGAGAGACCCAGTACTTC; clone_size: many; v_call: TRBV15; d_call: TRBD1; j_call: TRBJ2-5
cdr3_aa: CASSQGDGGRRYF; cdr3_nt: TGTGCCAGCAGCCAAGGAGATGGTGGGAGGAGGTATTTT; clone_size: many; v_call: TRBV3-1; d_call: -; j_call: TRBJ2-3
cdr3_aa: CSATTGTRGEEQYF; cdr3_nt: TGCAGTGCCACGACCGGGACCCGCGGCGAGGAGCAGTACTTC; clone_size: many; v_call: TRBV20-1; d_call: -; j_call: TRBJ2-7
cdr3_aa: CASSLGRDGYTF; cdr3_nt: TGCGCCAGCAGCCTAGGACGGGATGGCTACACCTTC; clone_size: many; v_call: TRBV5-1; d_call: -; j_call: TRBJ1-2
cdr3_aa: CASISSNRGGRSYSNQPQHF; cdr3_nt: TGTGCCAGCATATCCTCCAATAGAGGGGGCCGATCGTATAGCAATCAGCCCCAGCATTTT; clone_size: many; v_call: TRBV6-2/TRBV6-3; d_call: TRBD1; j_call: TRBJ1-5
cdr3_aa: CASSATGQGPNSPLHF; cdr3_nt: TGCGCCAGCAGCGCGACGGGACAGGGACCGAATTCACCCCTCCACTTT; clone_size: -; v_call: TRBV5-1; d_call: TRBD1; j_call: TRBJ1-6
cdr3_aa: CSGRVVSNEQFF; cdr3_nt: TGCAGCGGGAGGGTGGTTAGCAATGAGCAGTTCTTC; clone_size: many; v_call: TRBV29-1; d_call: -; j_call: TRBJ2-1
cdr3_aa: CASTVALRNTEAFF; cdr3_nt: TGTGCCAGTACAGTAGCCCTTCGGAACACTGAAGCTTTCTTT; clone_size: many; v_call: TRBV9; d_call: -; j_call: TRBJ1-1
cdr3_aa: CASSFGDRQETQYF; cdr3_nt: TGTGCCAGCAGTTTCGGGGACAGACAAGAGACCCAGTACTTC; clone_size: many; v_call: TRBV12-3/TRBV12-4; d_call: TRBD1; j_call: TRBJ2-5
cdr3_aa: CSVSGPIHQETQYF; cdr3_nt: TGCAGTGTCTCCGGACCGATACACCAAGAGACCCAGTACTTC; clone_size: many; v_call: TRBV20-1; d_call: -; j_call: TRBJ2-5
cdr3_aa: CSARGQQLTDTQYF; cdr3_nt: TGCAGTGCTAGAGGACAGCAACTCACAGATACGCAGTATTTT; clone_size: -; v_call: TRBV20-1; d_call: -; j_call: TRBJ2-3
cdr3_aa: CSGGEGQGVYGYTF; cdr3_nt: TGCAGCGGCGGCGAAGGACAGGGCGTTTATGGCTACACCTTC; clone_size: many; v_call: TRBV29-1; d_call: TRBD1; j_call: TRBJ1-2